The 6 T cell receptor beta chains presented below share a single source sample, sequenced in a study of T-cell memory formation after mild COVID-19. TCRdb recomputed calls from the 5' RACE reads with MiXCR, one row per CDR3 protein. Of roughly 130,000 distinct CDR3 sequences in the sample, about 6.5% were seen once. The specimen was PBMCs or a T cell subset sorted from them (not recorded which). These TCRs come from an adult woman who had mild COVID-19 (a few samples of this study predate the infection). Cell type and time point are not known.

This clonotype was detected many times. The gene calls are TRBV6-5 and TRBJ2-3, with 10 bases identical to TRBD1. The germline gives CDR1 MNHEY, CDR2 SVGAGI. The V and J ends lost 6 bases and 0 bases, in that order; junction bases with no gene match: 9. The CDR3 sequence is 17 residues long. The CDR3 is CASRRDRGVSSTDTQYF. CDR3 DNA: TGTGCCAGCAGAAGGGACAGGGGTGTATCTAGCACAGATACGCAGTATTTT.

This clonotype turned up a few times. This chain links TRBV2 with TRBJ1-1; D not certain. Germline V gives CDR1 SNHLY, CDR2 FYNNEI. Trimming shortened V by 5 bases and J by 7 bases, and 8 bases separated the two germline ends. The CDR3 runs 11 residues. The DNA for the CDR3 is TGTGCCAGCAGTAAGATAAGTGAAGCTTTCTTT. The encoded protein is CASSKISEAFF.

This clonotype was counted at least ten times. The chain recombines TRBV10-3 with TRBJ2-1, with 9 bases identical to TRBD2. V was pared by 2 bases and J by 9 bases, with 8 bases of the junction left unmatched. CDR1 and CDR2 from the germline V gene are ENHRY and SYGVKD. CDR3 length: 15 amino acids. CDR3 sequence reads: CAISERTSGRIEQFF. The CDR3 DNA follows: TGTGCCATCAGTGAGCGCACTAGCGGGCGTATTGAGCAGTTCTTC.

V is TRBV7-3 and J is TRBJ2-1, with TRBD1 identical over 11 bases. Germline CDR1 is SGHTA and CDR2 is FQGTGA. The CDR3 spans 15 residues. With V trimmed by 1 base and J by 4 bases, 0 bases remained unmatched. CDR3 residues: CASSLRDRGYNEQFF. The CDR3 DNA reads TGTGCCAGCAGCTTAAGGGACAGGGGGTACAATGAGCAGTTCTTC.

The genes are TRBV5-1 and TRBJ2-1, with 10 bases that match TRBD2. The CDR3 length is 16 residues. Trimming took 0 bases from V and 7 from J; bases not matched to a gene: 7. CDR1 SGHRS and CDR2 YFSETQ come from the germline V gene. The CDR3 DNA reads as TGCGCCAGCAGCTTGGGAGTTAGCGGGGGGCAGAATGAGCAGTTCTTC. This gives the protein CASSLGVSGGQNEQFF.

This clonotype was recorded at least ten times. V usage is TRBV9 and J usage is TRBJ2-1; 9 positions agree with TRBD2. The V gene's germline CDR1 is SGDLS and CDR2 YYNGEE. The CDR3 loop spans 14 amino acids. The V and J ends lost 7 bases and 7 bases, in that order; junction bases with no gene match: 9. The CDR3: CASAERLAVNEQFF. The CDR3 DNA sequence: TGTGCCAGCGCGGAGAGACTAGCGGTTAATGAGCAGTTCTTC.